A selection of T cell receptor beta chains follows, all from one sample in a study of blood T cell repertoires in COVID-19. Assay: immunoSEQ multiplex PCR; the TCRdb copy retains only in-frame clones and omits some. The top ten hold roughly 20% of the sample, which has approximately 300,000 clones, more than 90% seen once. Sequencing was done on a sample of PBMCs or T cells enriched from blood (not recorded which). These receptors were collected from a woman in her 30s who had recovered from COVID-19. Each CDR3 is given with its conserved first and last residue. A D gene is named only where the DNA matches it firmly. Where a row states a size, it is once, few, many or the class of an expanded clone; other rows omit it.

13	TRBV27	TRBJ1-6	-	-	TGTGCCAGCCGGTGGAGCTATAATTCACCCCTCCACTTT	CASRWSYNSPLHF
16	TRBV4-1	TRBJ1-5	-	-	TGCGCCAGCAGCCAAGCAGGGTTTAATAGCAATCAGCCCCAGCATTTT	CASSQAGFNSNQPQHF
17	TRBV15	TRBJ2-7	TRBD1	-	TGTGCCACCAGCAGAGTACGACTTGGGGGACAGAACTACGAGCAGTACTTC	CATSRVRLGGQNYEQYF
13	TRBV10-3	TRBJ1-2	-	once	TGTGCCATCAGTGAGGACAGAAACTATGGCTACACCTTC	CAISEDRNYGYTF
14	TRBV19	TRBJ2-1	TRBD2	-	TGTGCCAGTTCAACTAGCGGGAACCTGAATGAGCAGTTCTTC	CASSTSGNLNEQFF
12	TRBV30	TRBJ1-1	-	few	TGTGCCTGGAGCGAAACAGGGACTGAAGCTTTCTTT	CAWSETGTEAFF
14	TRBV27	TRBJ1-2	TRBD1	-	TGTGCCAGCAGACCGGGACAGGGTAACTATGGCTACACCTTC	CASRPGQGNYGYTF
14	TRBV5-4	TRBJ2-7	-	-	TGTGCCAGCAGCTTTATCGGGATACCCTACGAGCAGTACTTC	CASSFIGIPYEQYF
15	TRBV30	TRBJ1-1	-	-	TGTGCCTGGAAAATTGGGGCGTTGATTAACACTGAAGCTTTCTTT	CAWKIGALINTEAFF
13	TRBV28	TRBJ1-1	-	-	TGTGCCAGCAGTTGGAGGGCCTTCACTGAAGCTTTCTTT	CASSWRAFTEAFF
13	TRBV30	TRBJ2-7	-	-	TGTGCCTGGAGTGGCGGCTTCTCCTACGAGCAGTACTTC	CAWSGGFSYEQYF
17	TRBV18	TRBJ1-1	TRBD1	-	TGTGCCAGCTCACCCGTCCCGGGACAGGGAAAGAACACTGAAGCTTTCTTT	CASSPVPGQGKNTEAFF
16	TRBV5-1	TRBJ1-4	TRBD1	-	TGCGCCAGCAGCCGGGTCGGACAGGGCGCTAATGAAAAACTGTTTTTT	CASSRVGQGANEKLFF
12	TRBV6-2/TRBV6-3	TRBJ2-7	-	-	TGTGCCAGCAGTTACCCCGTTCTGGAGCAGTACTTC	CASSYPVLEQYF
14	TRBV13	TRBJ2-2	TRBD1	once	TGTGCCAGCAGCTCCGAGGACAGGGCTTGGGAGCTGTTTTTT	CASSSEDRAWELFF
15	TRBV28	TRBJ2-7	TRBD1	-	TGTGCCAGCAGTCCCCCCCGGGACAGGGACTACGAGCAGTACTTC	CASSPPRDRDYEQYF
14	TRBV28	TRBJ1-4	TRBD1	once	TGTGCCAGCAGTTTTCGGGACAGGGGATGGAAACTGTTTTTT	CASSFRDRGWKLFF
14	TRBV11-2	TRBJ1-3	-	-	TGTGCCAGCAGCATACAGAACTCTGGAAACACCATATATTTT	CASSIQNSGNTIYF
14	TRBV18	TRBJ1-3	TRBD1	-	TGTGCCAGCTCACCAACAGGGGCTGGAAACACCATATATTTT	CASSPTGAGNTIYF
19	TRBV27	TRBJ2-3	TRBD2	-	TGTGCCAGCAGTCAAGAGCCCGGGCTAGCGGGTTATGTGCCAGATACGCAGTATTTT	CASSQEPGLAGYVPDTQYF
15	TRBV19	TRBJ2-7	-	-	TGTGCCAGTAGTATAGCCACAGGGTTGGTCAACGAGCAGTACTTC	CASSIATGLVNEQYF
14	TRBV19	TRBJ2-2	-	-	TGTGCCAGTAAGGGGCAGGCGAACACCGGGGAGCTGTTTTTT	CASKGQANTGELFF
15	TRBV19	TRBJ2-7	-	-	TGTGCCAGTAGTACCCACGGACAGTTATCCTACGAGCAGTACTTC	CASSTHGQLSYEQYF
15	TRBV4-2	TRBJ2-7	-	-	TGTGCCAGCAGCCAAGAAACGGGTTTAACCTACGAGCAGTACTTC	CASSQETGLTYEQYF
16	TRBV28	TRBJ1-3	TRBD1	-	TGTGCCAGCACCCCCCTTACCGGGACAGCTGGAAACACCATATATTTT	CASTPLTGTAGNTIYF
14	TRBV7-2	TRBJ2-1	TRBD2	-	TGTGCCAGCAGCTCACTAGCGGGAGTTAGTGAGCAGTTCTTC	CASSSLAGVSEQFF
14	TRBV5-1	TRBJ2-1	-	-	TGCGCCAGCAGCTTGGAGGGAGTGGGGTATGAGCAGTTCTTC	CASSLEGVGYEQFF
13	TRBV12-3/TRBV12-4	TRBJ1-2	-	once	TGTGCCAGCAGTGTCGACAGTAACTATGGCTACACCTTC	CASSVDSNYGYTF
17	TRBV24-1	TRBJ2-2	-	once	TGTGCCACCAGTGATTCCACAGGGTTAGATTGGGCCGGGGAGCTGTTTTTT	CATSDSTGLDWAGELFF
19	TRBV7-8	TRBJ2-7	TRBD2	-	TGTGCCAGCAGCTCCCAACGGACTAGCGGGAGCCACAACTCCTACGAGCAGTACTTC	CASSSQRTSGSHNSYEQYF
14	TRBV18	TRBJ1-6	-	-	TGTGCCAGCTCACTGGCGGGGGACAATTCACCCCTCCACTTT	CASSLAGDNSPLHF
19	TRBV7-2	TRBJ2-7	TRBD2	-	TGTGCCAGCAGCTTAGCTGGCTCGGCTAGCGGGAGGTTCTCCTACGAGCAGTACTTC	CASSLAGSASGRFSYEQYF
18	TRBV5-1	TRBJ2-7	TRBD2	once	TGCGCCAGTAACCCTGCCAAAAGCTCTAGCGGGAGGGCCAACGAGCAGTACTTC	CASNPAKSSSGRANEQYF
15	TRBV7-8	TRBJ1-2	-	few	TGTGCCAGCAGCTTAAGAGAAGGGGCTAACTATGGCTACACCTTC	CASSLREGANYGYTF
13	TRBV12-5	TRBJ2-7	-	-	TGTGCTAGTGGTTTGGACATAACCTACGAGCAGTACTTC	CASGLDITYEQYF
13	TRBV7-7	TRBJ1-1	-	-	TGTGCTAGCAGTTCGGACAGAAACACTGAAGCTTTCTTT	CASSSDRNTEAFF
15	TRBV7-2	TRBJ2-3	TRBD2	-	TGTGCCAGCAGTAGAACTAGCGGAATCACAGATACGCAGTATTTT	CASSRTSGITDTQYF
15	TRBV15	TRBJ2-1	-	-	TGTGCCACCAGCAGAGGAACCGGCGGGGGCCGGCGTGAATTCTTC	CATSRGTGGGRREFF
14	TRBV19	TRBJ1-4	-	few	TGTGCCAGTAGTCCCACCAACGGGGGTGAAAAACTGTTTTTT	CASSPTNGGEKLFF
14	TRBV5-6	TRBJ2-7	-	few	TGTGCCAGCAGCTTGGCTATATCCTCCTACGAGCAGTACTTC	CASSLAISSYEQYF
16	TRBV5-4	TRBJ2-7	TRBD2	-	TGTGCCAGCAGCTCTGGACTAGCGGGAGTAGTTGAAGAGCAGTACTTC	CASSSGLAGVVEEQYF